The 5 T cell receptor beta chains below were found in one sample sequenced in a study of early T cells in non-severe SARS-CoV-2 infection. MiXCR, run by TCRdb on the 5' RACE reads, gives a single entry per CDR3 protein. The sample shows over 25,000 distinct CDR3 sequences, about 4.2% of them seen only once. Sequencing input: whole blood. Receptors originate from an adult who was a healthcare worker with PCR-confirmed SARS-CoV-2 infection or an uninfected control (not recorded which).

This clonotype was recorded at least ten times. In DNA, the CDR3 is TGTGCCAGCAGCCAAGATTGGGATAGCGGGAGGATGGAGACCCAGTACTTC. Translating gives CASSQDWDSGRMETQYF. The V and J genes are TRBV3-1 and TRBJ2-5; 10 nucleotides align to TRBD2. V lost 0 bases and J lost 5; bases outside the gene matches: 9. In germline, CDR1 is LGHDT, CDR2 YNNKEL (reference sequence). There are 17 residues in the CDR3.

In its sample, this clonotype was seen many times. The J gene is TRBJ2-7, the V gene TRBV10-3; D possibly corresponds to TRBD2 (7 bases). Germline values: CDR1 ENHRY, CDR2 SYGVKD. The germline V and J ends were trimmed by 11 bases and 2 bases, with 16 bases remaining between them. The CDR3 length is 13 residues. The CDR3 DNA reads as TGTGCCTCCCGGGGGGCGGTGGCCTACGAGCAGTACTTC. It yields the protein CASRGAVAYEQYF.

This clonotype was observed many times. The rearrangement joins TRBV4-1 to TRBJ2-1; D is unclear. The CDR3 is made up of 15 amino acids. From germline, CDR1 is MGHRA and CDR2 YSYEKL. The V end was cut by 0 bases, the J end by 8 bases, with 14 bases between. This chain's CDR3 is CASSQEGLSRDEQFF. The CDR3 nucleotides are TGCGCCAGCAGCCAAGAGGGCCTCTCAAGGGATGAGCAGTTCTTC.

This clonotype was recorded at least ten times. The CDR3 region has the DNA TGTGCCAGCAGTCCACGACTGTCGGGACACTACAATGAGCAGTTCTTC. Translating gives CASSPRLSGHYNEQFF. The rearrangement uses TRBV6-2 or TRBV6-3 and TRBJ2-1; D might be TRBD1 (6 bases). The germline V gene has CDR1 MNHEY and CDR2 SVGEGT. V was pared by 5 bases and J by 3 bases, with 17 bases between. The CDR3 is 16 residues long.

This clonotype occurred many times. The chain uses TRBV7-2 and TRBJ2-1; maybe TRBD1 (5 bases). The V gene lost 7 bases and the J gene lost 7 bases, with 23 bases spanning the gap. This CDR3 has 16 residues. Per the germline V gene, CDR1 is SGHTA and CDR2 is FQGNSA. The CDR3 is CASNPVRGLRRNEQFF. CDR3 sequence (DNA): TGTGCCAGCAACCCGGTTAGGGGCCTGCGCAGGAATGAGCAGTTCTTC.